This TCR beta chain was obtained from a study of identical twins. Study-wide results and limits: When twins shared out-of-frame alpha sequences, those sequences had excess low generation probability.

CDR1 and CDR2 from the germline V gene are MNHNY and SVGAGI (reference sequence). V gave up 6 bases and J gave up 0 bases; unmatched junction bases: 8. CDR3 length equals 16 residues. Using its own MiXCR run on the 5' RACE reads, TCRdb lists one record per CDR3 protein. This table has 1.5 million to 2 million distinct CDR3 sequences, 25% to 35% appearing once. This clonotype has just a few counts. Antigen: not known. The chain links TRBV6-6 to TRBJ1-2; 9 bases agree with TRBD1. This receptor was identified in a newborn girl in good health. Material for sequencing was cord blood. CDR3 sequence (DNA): TGTGCCAGCAGCCCAAACACAGGGGGCGCTAACTATGGCTACACCTTC. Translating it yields CASSPNTGGANYGYTF.